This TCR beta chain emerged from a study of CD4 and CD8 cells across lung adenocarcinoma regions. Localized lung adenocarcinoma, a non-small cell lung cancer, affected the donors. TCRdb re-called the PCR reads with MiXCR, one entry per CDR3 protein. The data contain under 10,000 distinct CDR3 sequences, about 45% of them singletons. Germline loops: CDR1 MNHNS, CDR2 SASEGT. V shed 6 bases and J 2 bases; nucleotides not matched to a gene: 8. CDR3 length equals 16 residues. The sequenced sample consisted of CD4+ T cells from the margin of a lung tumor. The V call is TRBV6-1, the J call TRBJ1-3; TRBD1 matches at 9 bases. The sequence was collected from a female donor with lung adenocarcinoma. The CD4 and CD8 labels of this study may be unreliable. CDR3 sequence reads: CASRPRTGEAGNTIYF. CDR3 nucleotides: TGTGCCAGCAGACCCAGGACAGGGGAAGCTGGAAACACCATATATTTT.